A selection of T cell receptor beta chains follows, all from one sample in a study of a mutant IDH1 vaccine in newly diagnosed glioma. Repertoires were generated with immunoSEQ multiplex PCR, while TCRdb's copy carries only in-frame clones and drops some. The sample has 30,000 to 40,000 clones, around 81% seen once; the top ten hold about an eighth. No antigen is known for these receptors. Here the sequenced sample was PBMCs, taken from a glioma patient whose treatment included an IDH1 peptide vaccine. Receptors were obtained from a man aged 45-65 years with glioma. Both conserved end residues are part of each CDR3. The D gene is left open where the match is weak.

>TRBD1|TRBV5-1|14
CASSYQGDYNEQFF
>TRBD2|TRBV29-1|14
CSVVAGGSYNEQFF
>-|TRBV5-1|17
CASSLAVTNANTGELFF
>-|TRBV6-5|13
CASRPTNNQPQHF
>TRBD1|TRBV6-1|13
CASRKTTGDEQYF
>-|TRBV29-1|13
CSARRASGNTIYF
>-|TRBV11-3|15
CASTSSGVGFYEQYF
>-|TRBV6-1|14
CASSELSSYGELFF
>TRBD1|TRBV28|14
CASIRQGSNQPQHF
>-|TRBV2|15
CASSEVGALSYEQYF
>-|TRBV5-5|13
CATSPSGAYEQYF
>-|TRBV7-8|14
CASTSGGGLETQYF
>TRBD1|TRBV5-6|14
CASSPWTGIYGYTF
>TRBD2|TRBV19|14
CASSTLAGYNEQFF
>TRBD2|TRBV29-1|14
CSVEQRGDHNEQFF
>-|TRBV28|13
CASGVENTGELFF
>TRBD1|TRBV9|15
CASSATGGNTDTQYF
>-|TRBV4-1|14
CASSQSGFTGELFF
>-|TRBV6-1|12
CASSEQSYEQYF
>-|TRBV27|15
CASSLSQEGHYGYTF
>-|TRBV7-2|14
CASSLQVAGTEAFF
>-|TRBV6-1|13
CASRLPEEETQYF
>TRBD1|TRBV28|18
CASSARDRGKVRNQPQHF
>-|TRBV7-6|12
CASSLFSHEQFF
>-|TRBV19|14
CASTSDEGGGEQYF
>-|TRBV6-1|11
CATGNLTPAFF
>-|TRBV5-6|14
CASSGGWSNQPQHF
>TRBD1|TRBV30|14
CAWKRDRGNYEQYF
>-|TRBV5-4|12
CASSMLNTEAFF
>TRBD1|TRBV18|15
CASSPGQLSGNTIYF
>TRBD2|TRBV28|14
CASSLSGRDYEQYF
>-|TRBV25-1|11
CASSEYGEQFF
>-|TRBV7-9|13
CASSLLGDTEAFF
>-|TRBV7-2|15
CASSFVSGLNTEAFF
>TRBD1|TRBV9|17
CASSEIGTGYSIGGYTF
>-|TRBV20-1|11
CSARGPNEQFF
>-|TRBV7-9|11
CASSPDWEQYF
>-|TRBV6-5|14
CASSYRGSRDEQYF
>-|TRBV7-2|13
CASSPARENGYTF
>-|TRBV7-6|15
CASSLEGSGYSEQYF
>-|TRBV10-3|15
CAISESRSNGVTQYF
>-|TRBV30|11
CAWSGLSEQYF
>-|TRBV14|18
CASSQDRISGEGGYEQYF
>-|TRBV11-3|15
CASSPTLGGTDTQYF
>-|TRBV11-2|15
CASSSVDGWGSPLHF
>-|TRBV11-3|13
CASSLGTDHEQYF
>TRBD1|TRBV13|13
CASRDRVLWEQYF
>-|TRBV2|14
CASSEAPGAYEQYF
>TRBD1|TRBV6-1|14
CASSPTGGTDTQYF
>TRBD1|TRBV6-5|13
CASSRGTGNEQFF
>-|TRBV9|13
CASRGGFGDTQYF
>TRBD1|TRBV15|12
CATSRETGMAFF
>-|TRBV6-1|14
CASILTGHQETQYF
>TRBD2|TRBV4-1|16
CASSQSIAGGTDTQYF
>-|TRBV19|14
CASSIYMGPYEQYF
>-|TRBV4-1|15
CASSSITPGVYGYTF
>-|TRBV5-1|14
CASSLVTGQETQYF